These T cell receptor beta chains were read from a single sample in a study of blood T cell repertoires in COVID-19. Assay: immunoSEQ multiplex PCR; the TCRdb copy retains only in-frame clones and omits some. The repertoire holds around 78,000 clones, over 75% seen once, with about a tenth in the top ten. The sequenced sample was peripheral blood. The receptors come from a human donor in a cohort sampled during active COVID-19. Both conserved end residues are part of each CDR3. The D gene is left open where the match is weak. Clone size appears in some rows only: once, few, many, or a class for an expanded clone.

V gene: TRBV5-1; J gene: TRBJ1-1; D gene: TRBD1; clone size: .; CDR3 DNA: TGCGCCAGCAGCCGGACAGGGGTGGTGACTGAAGCTTTCTTT; CDR3 protein: CASSRTGVVTEAFF
V gene: TRBV19; J gene: TRBJ1-2; D gene: .; clone size: few; CDR3 DNA: TGTGCCAGTAGTAATATCGGGGGGGGCGTCCCTGGCTACACCTTC; CDR3 protein: CASSNIGGGVPGYTF
V gene: TRBV5-1; J gene: TRBJ1-2; D gene: TRBD1; clone size: .; CDR3 DNA: TGCGCCAGCAGCTCCGGGACAGGGAGTTTTTATGGCTACACCTTC; CDR3 protein: CASSSGTGSFYGYTF
V gene: TRBV7-3; J gene: TRBJ2-1; D gene: TRBD2; clone size: .; CDR3 DNA: TGTGCCAGCAGCTTAACGTATTCTAGCGGAAATGAGCAGTTCTTC; CDR3 protein: CASSLTYSSGNEQFF
V gene: TRBV5-6; J gene: TRBJ1-1; D gene: TRBD1; clone size: .; CDR3 DNA: TGTGCCAGCAGCGCCGCAGGGGGCGAGGTCCACACTGAAGCTTTCTTT; CDR3 protein: CASSAAGGEVHTEAFF
V gene: TRBV6-2/TRBV6-3; J gene: TRBJ1-1; D gene: TRBD1; clone size: .; CDR3 DNA: TGTGCCAGCAGCCTGACAGGGGGCACTGAAGCTTTCTTT; CDR3 protein: CASSLTGGTEAFF
V gene: TRBV28; J gene: TRBJ2-7; D gene: .; clone size: .; CDR3 DNA: TGTGCCAGCAGTTCGATGCCTCGGGTCTACGAGCAGTACTTC; CDR3 protein: CASSSMPRVYEQYF
V gene: TRBV10-1; J gene: TRBJ2-3; D gene: .; clone size: .; CDR3 DNA: TGCGCCAGCAGTGATTCCGTCCGCACTGATACAGATACGCAGTATTTT; CDR3 protein: CASSDSVRTDTDTQYF
V gene: TRBV20-1; J gene: TRBJ1-2; D gene: .; clone size: .; CDR3 DNA: TGCAGTGCTAGTCCCGAACAGGGATCTGGCTACACCTTC; CDR3 protein: CSASPEQGSGYTF
V gene: TRBV15; J gene: TRBJ1-2; D gene: .; clone size: .; CDR3 DNA: TGTGCCACCAGCAGAGCTACCCTTTTTTCTGGCTACACCTTC; CDR3 protein: CATSRATLFSGYTF
V gene: TRBV6-5; J gene: TRBJ2-7; D gene: .; clone size: .; CDR3 DNA: TGTGCCAGCAGTACCCGACTAGGTGGAGAGCAGTACTTC; CDR3 protein: CASSTRLGGEQYF
V gene: TRBV9; J gene: TRBJ2-5; D gene: .; clone size: .; CDR3 DNA: TGTGCCAGCAGCGACAGGACCCAAGAGACCCAGTACTTC; CDR3 protein: CASSDRTQETQYF
V gene: TRBV7-9; J gene: TRBJ1-5; D gene: .; clone size: .; CDR3 DNA: TGTGCCAGCAGCTTGTTTCCCCTCCAGCCCCAGCATTTT; CDR3 protein: CASSLFPLQPQHF
V gene: TRBV2; J gene: TRBJ1-5; D gene: .; clone size: .; CDR3 DNA: TGTGCCAGCAATCAAGACAGTGGTGGGCATCAGCCCCAGCATTTT; CDR3 protein: CASNQDSGGHQPQHF
V gene: TRBV5-1; J gene: TRBJ2-5; D gene: TRBD2; clone size: .; CDR3 DNA: TGCGCCAGCACCCTCCAGACTAGCGGGGGATCCGGAGAGACCCAGTACTTC; CDR3 protein: CASTLQTSGGSGETQYF
V gene: TRBV28; J gene: TRBJ1-2; D gene: .; clone size: .; CDR3 DNA: TGTGCCAGCAGTTTCCAGGGTGGCTACACCTTC; CDR3 protein: CASSFQGGYTF
V gene: TRBV11-3; J gene: TRBJ2-5; D gene: TRBD2; clone size: .; CDR3 DNA: TGTGCCAGCAGCCCCGGGACTAGCGGGGGGAACCAAGAGACCCAGTACTTC; CDR3 protein: CASSPGTSGGNQETQYF
V gene: TRBV3-1/TRBV3-2; J gene: TRBJ1-2; D gene: .; clone size: .; CDR3 DNA: TGTGCCAGCAGCCCCCTCCGCATCAGGGAGGACTATGGCTACACCTTC; CDR3 protein: CASSPLRIREDYGYTF
V gene: TRBV28; J gene: TRBJ1-1; D gene: .; clone size: once; CDR3 DNA: TGTGCCAGCAGTCTGAACCAGGGTAACACTGAAGCTTTCTTT; CDR3 protein: CASSLNQGNTEAFF
V gene: TRBV6-6; J gene: TRBJ1-1; D gene: .; clone size: .; CDR3 DNA: TGTGCCAGCAATTTAAGTTCACAGGGTAGGAGTGAAGCTTTCTTT; CDR3 protein: CASNLSSQGRSEAFF
V gene: TRBV28; J gene: TRBJ1-2; D gene: .; clone size: many; CDR3 DNA: TGTGCCAGCAGTTGGGCCTGGGGGGGAGGCTACACCTTC; CDR3 protein: CASSWAWGGGYTF
V gene: TRBV6-1; J gene: TRBJ2-7; D gene: TRBD1; clone size: .; CDR3 DNA: TGTGCCAGCAGTGAAGAGGGACAGGGGGCGCAGCAGTACTTC; CDR3 protein: CASSEEGQGAQQYF
V gene: TRBV2; J gene: TRBJ1-2; D gene: TRBD1; clone size: .; CDR3 DNA: TGTGCCAGCAGCGCGGGACAGGACTATGGCTACACCTTC; CDR3 protein: CASSAGQDYGYTF
V gene: TRBV11-2; J gene: TRBJ2-7; D gene: TRBD1; clone size: once; CDR3 DNA: TGTGCCAGCAGCTTAGGAGGGGACAGGTCCTACGAGCAGTACTTC; CDR3 protein: CASSLGGDRSYEQYF
V gene: TRBV7-8; J gene: TRBJ2-1; D gene: .; clone size: .; CDR3 DNA: TGTGCCAGCAGCTTAGTATTAGGGTGGGGGCCCAATGAGCAGTTCTTC; CDR3 protein: CASSLVLGWGPNEQFF
V gene: TRBV18; J gene: TRBJ1-2; D gene: .; clone size: .; CDR3 DNA: TGTGCCAGCTCACCTTCGGGGGACTATGGCTACACCTTC; CDR3 protein: CASSPSGDYGYTF
V gene: TRBV4-3; J gene: TRBJ1-5; D gene: .; clone size: .; CDR3 DNA: TGCGCCAGCAGCCAAGATATAGGCAGCGGGGGGACCGCTCAGCCCCAGCATTTT; CDR3 protein: CASSQDIGSGGTAQPQHF
V gene: TRBV7-2; J gene: TRBJ2-1; D gene: .; clone size: .; CDR3 DNA: TGTGCCAGCAGCTGGGACACCTACAATGAGCAGTTCTTC; CDR3 protein: CASSWDTYNEQFF
V gene: TRBV6-5; J gene: TRBJ2-7; D gene: .; clone size: .; CDR3 DNA: TGTGCCAGCAGCCCACTTGGGGCTGGCGAGCAGTACTTC; CDR3 protein: CASSPLGAGEQYF
V gene: TRBV5-1; J gene: TRBJ1-4; D gene: .; clone size: .; CDR3 DNA: TGCGCCAGCAGTTTCACAGGGTCTTGGGCTAATGAAAAACTGTTTTTT; CDR3 protein: CASSFTGSWANEKLFF
V gene: TRBV6-5; J gene: TRBJ1-5; D gene: .; clone size: few; CDR3 DNA: TGTGCCAGCAGAGCTGGCAATCAGCCCCAGCATTTT; CDR3 protein: CASRAGNQPQHF
V gene: TRBV9; J gene: TRBJ2-3; D gene: .; clone size: .; CDR3 DNA: TGTGCCAGCAGCGTAGAGCGCAACACAGATACGCAGTATTTT; CDR3 protein: CASSVERNTDTQYF
V gene: TRBV9; J gene: TRBJ1-1; D gene: .; clone size: .; CDR3 DNA: TGTGCCAGCAGCGTAGTGGCACAGAACACTGAAGCTTTCTTT; CDR3 protein: CASSVVAQNTEAFF
V gene: TRBV4-3; J gene: TRBJ1-6; D gene: TRBD1; clone size: once; CDR3 DNA: TGCGCCAGCAGCCAAGGGACAGGGTCAGGATCACCCCTCCACTTT; CDR3 protein: CASSQGTGSGSPLHF
V gene: TRBV5-1; J gene: TRBJ1-2; D gene: TRBD1; clone size: .; CDR3 DNA: TGCGCCAGCAGCACGGACAGGGCAGAGGCCGGCTACACCTTC; CDR3 protein: CASSTDRAEAGYTF
V gene: TRBV12-3/TRBV12-4; J gene: TRBJ2-7; D gene: .; clone size: .; CDR3 DNA: TGTGCCAGCAGCAGGGGATACGAGCAGTACTTC; CDR3 protein: CASSRGYEQYF
V gene: TRBV10-3; J gene: TRBJ2-3; D gene: TRBD2; clone size: .; CDR3 DNA: TGTGCCATCAGAGGACTAGCGGGAGCCACAGATACGCAGTATTTT; CDR3 protein: CAIRGLAGATDTQYF
V gene: TRBV2; J gene: TRBJ2-5; D gene: .; clone size: .; CDR3 DNA: TGTGCCAGCAGTGAAGCGACGGGAAGAAGACAAGAGACCCAGTACTTC; CDR3 protein: CASSEATGRRQETQYF
V gene: TRBV7-9; J gene: TRBJ1-4; D gene: .; clone size: .; CDR3 DNA: TGTGCCAGCAGCCTGGAGGGCGCAACTAATGAAAAACTGTTTTTT; CDR3 protein: CASSLEGATNEKLFF
V gene: TRBV3-1/TRBV3-2; J gene: TRBJ2-1; D gene: TRBD2; clone size: .; CDR3 DNA: TGTGCCAGCGAGGTGGCGGGGGGGAATGAGCAGTTCTTC; CDR3 protein: CASEVAGGNEQFF
V gene: TRBV18; J gene: TRBJ1-5; D gene: .; clone size: once; CDR3 DNA: TGTGCCAGCTCACCTGCGGGCAATCAGCCCCAGCATTTT; CDR3 protein: CASSPAGNQPQHF
V gene: TRBV5-1; J gene: TRBJ2-7; D gene: TRBD1; clone size: .; CDR3 DNA: TGCGCCAGCAGCCCGGACAGGGTAGGAGAGCAGTACTTC; CDR3 protein: CASSPDRVGEQYF
V gene: TRBV5-1; J gene: TRBJ1-1; D gene: .; clone size: .; CDR3 DNA: TGCGCCAGCAGCTTTCTCGCGGGAAACACTGAAGCTTTCTTT; CDR3 protein: CASSFLAGNTEAFF